This T cell receptor (beta chain) was recovered during a study of T-cell memory formation after mild COVID-19. Study-wide context: The TCR clusters were mostly specific to one donor.

General observations from the study: The authors left the SARS-CoV-2 specificity of second-wave clones peaking on day 37 unconfirmed. Clones which contracted sat mainly in CM and EM if CD4+, and in EMRA if CD8+.

This clonotype has more than one count but fewer than ten. What it binds is unknown. V lost 1 base to trimming and J lost 9 bases, with 13 bases between them. This CDR3 contains 14 residues. Germline values: CDR1 SEHNR, CDR2 FQNEAQ (reference sequence). TCRdb re-called the 5' RACE reads with MiXCR, one entry per CDR3 protein. There are over 300,000 distinct CDR3 sequences in the sample; more than 20% occur only once, and around 23% lies in the top ten. This clonotype was sampled from a young man who had mild COVID-19 (a few samples of this study predate the infection). Cell type and time point are not known. Material for sequencing was PBMCs or a T cell subset sorted from them (not recorded which). The J gene is TRBJ2-1, the V gene TRBV7-9; the D is unclear. CDR3 amino acids: CASSLGTPKGEQFF. DNA for the CDR3: TGTGCCAGCAGCTTAGGGACGCCCAAGGGTGAGCAGTTCTTC.